A single sample is the source of the 26 T cell receptor beta chains below, sequenced in a study of cytotoxic CD8 clonotypes in ibrutinib-treated CLL. Using immunoSEQ multiplex PCR, the repertoire was profiled, and TCRdb retains in-frame clones only, with some absent. The sample holds 40,000 or so clones, over 50% seen once. Source: PBMCs, taken after 24 months of ibrutinib treatment. The origin of the receptors is a human donor with chronic lymphocytic leukemia.

The chain has TRBV30 and TRBJ1-6; the D is unclear. Germline V gives CDR1 GTSNPN, CDR2 SVGIG (reference sequence). This CDR3 has 13 amino acids. The germline V and J ends were trimmed by 0 bases and 9 bases, with 9 bases remaining between them. The CDR3: CAWSVDISSPLHF. Here the CDR3 DNA reads TGTGCCTGGAGTGTAGACATCAGTTCACCCCTCCACTTT.

In this sample, this clone turned up a few times. The CDR3 DNA follows: TGTGCCTGGAGTCCTCTAGCAGGGTACGAGCAGTACTTC. It codes for CAWSPLAGYEQYF. This chain joins TRBV30 and TRBJ2-7, with D perhaps assigned TRBD1 or TRBD2 (5 bases each). This CDR3 contains 13 residues. V was shortened by 2 bases and J by 4 bases, with 12 bases between the two germline ends. CDR1 GTSNPN and CDR2 SVGIG come from the germline V gene (reference sequence).

The chain combines TRBV7-2 with TRBJ2-2; the D gene is possibly TRBD2 (5 bases). V dropped 2 bases and J dropped 8 bases, with 9 bases sitting between them. CDR3 size: 13 residues. CDR1 SGHTA and CDR2 FQGNSA come from the germline V gene. Here the CDR3 reads CASSLRRGGELFF. The CDR3 DNA follows: TGTGCCAGCAGCTTACGACGCGGGGGGGAGCTGTTTTTT. Together with reference TRBV7-2 and TRBJ2-2, the CDR3 gives the full variable domain: GAGVSQSPSNKVTEKGKDVELRCDPISGHTALYWYRQSLGQGLEFLIYFQGNSAPDKSGLPSDRFSAERTGGSVSTLTIQRTQQEDSAVYLCASSLRRGGELFFGEGSRLTVL.

The V and J genes are TRBV7-9 and TRBJ2-2; TRBD2 agrees at 11 bases. The junction had 7 bases not matched to a gene; V was cut back by 4 bases and J by 6 bases. This CDR3 is built from 16 residues. Germline-derived CDR1 and CDR2 are SEHNR and FQNEAQ (reference sequence). For the CDR3, the DNA is TGTGCCAGCAGCTCCCTACTAGCGGGAGACTCCGGGGAGCTGTTTTTT. Protein: CASSSLLAGDSGELFF.

V gene TRBV18 combines with J gene TRBJ2-5; 7 bases are a match to TRBD1. Unmatched junction bases numbered 6, after V lost 4 bases and J lost 4 bases. Germline V lookup: CDR1 KGHSH, CDR2 LQKENI. CDR3 length equals 14 residues. The CDR3 loop is CASSLGQAGETQYF. The CDR3, as DNA: TGTGCCAGCTCACTTGGACAGGCGGGAGAGACCCAGTACTTC.

The CDR3 bases are TGTGCCAGCAGCCTCAGGGGTGGAGGCTACACCTTC. This gives the protein CASSLRGGGYTF. V is TRBV6-5 and J is TRBJ1-2; tentative D call: TRBD1 (6 bases). Germline lookup yields CDR1 MNHEY and CDR2 SVGAGI. The ends were cut back, 6 bases at V and 8 bases at J, with 13 bases in the middle. This CDR3 has 12 amino acids.

The genes are TRBV5-1 and TRBJ2-4, with D possibly TRBD1 on 6 matching bases. Trimming removed 0 bases at V and 0 bases at J, with 13 bases between. The CDR3 is made up of 17 amino acids. Germline V gene lookup returns CDR1 SGHRS and CDR2 YFSETQ. CDR3: CASSLARDTLAKNIQYF. As DNA, the CDR3 is TGCGCCAGCAGCTTGGCTAGGGACACCTTAGCCAAAAACATTCAGTACTTC.

The J gene is TRBJ2-1, the V gene TRBV6-5, with D perhaps matching TRBD2 (6 bases). Per germline, CDR1 MNHEY and CDR2 SVGAGI. The CDR3 runs 13 residues. Trimming removed 11 bases at V and 7 bases at J, with 18 bases between. The CDR3, as DNA: TGTGCCGGACCGACCTCGGGGAGGAATGAGCAGTTCTTC. This codes for CAGPTSGRNEQFF.

This clone appeared a few times. V is TRBV7-3 and J is TRBJ1-3; TRBD1 aligns across 7 bases. Trimming removed 2 bases from V and 2 bases from J; junction bases left unmatched: 3. Looked up from germline, CDR1 is SGHTA and CDR2 is FQGTGA. The CDR3 extends over 15 amino acids. CDR3 bases: TGTGCCAGCAGCTTAGATGGGACAGCTGGAAACACCATATATTTT. This sequence encodes CASSLDGTAGNTIYF.

The chain employs TRBV2 and TRBJ2-2; 7 nucleotides agree with TRBD2. The V gene end was trimmed by 6 bases and the J gene end by 3 bases; junction bases not matched to a gene: 7. The CDR3 covers 15 residues. CDR1 and CDR2 from the germline V gene are SNHLY and FYNNEI. CDR3 amino acids: CASSGDYLYTGELFF. The CDR3, as DNA: TGTGCCAGCAGCGGGGACTACCTCTACACCGGGGAGCTGTTTTTT.

V gene TRBV29-1 combines with J gene TRBJ1-1; the match to TRBD1 covers 7 bases. Germline-derived CDR1 and CDR2 are SQVTM and ANQGSEA. The CDR3 has 13 amino acids. Trimming at V came to 6 bases and at J to 6 bases, leaving 10 bases not matched to a gene. CDR3 sequence: CSVIQGVFAEAFF. As DNA, the CDR3 is TGCAGCGTCATTCAGGGGGTATTCGCTGAAGCTTTCTTT.

V usage is TRBV15 and J usage is TRBJ2-3; D is ambiguous. This CDR3 has 15 residues. Trimming stripped 2 bases from V and 0 bases from J, with 9 bases between. Looked up from germline, CDR1 is LNHNV and CDR2 is YYDKDF (reference sequence). CDR3 DNA: TGTGCCACCAGCAGAAACCCCATCAGCACAGATACGCAGTATTTT. Translating it yields CATSRNPISTDTQYF.

The rearrangement links TRBV7-2 to TRBJ1-1; 7 bases agree with TRBD1. V lost 1 base and J lost 4; bases outside the gene matches: 12. The length of the CDR3 is 17 residues. CDR1 is SGHTA, CDR2 FQGNSA, per germline. The CDR3 coding sequence is TGTGCCAGCAGCTTAGATCGAACAGGGGTAGTAGGCACTGAAGCTTTCTTT. This gives the protein CASSLDRTGVVGTEAFF.

The chain uses TRBV7-6 and TRBJ1-5; D call uncertain. This CDR3 region has 14 residues. Per germline, CDR1 SGHVS and CDR2 FNYEAQ. With 1 base removed from V and 8 bases from J, the gap between germline ends came to 12 bases. The DNA of the CDR3 is TGTGCCAGCAGCTTAGAAAACCCGCCGGAGCCCCAGCATTTT. This gives the protein CASSLENPPEPQHF.

The V and J genes are TRBV5-4 and TRBJ1-2, with D possibly being TRBD1 (5 bases). Trimming removed 1 base from V and 8 bases from J, with 15 bases in between. CDR1 SGHNT and CDR2 YYREEE come from the germline V gene (reference sequence). The CDR3 contains 14 residues. Here the CDR3 reads CASSLTGTAGGYTF. DNA for the CDR3: TGTGCCAGCAGCTTGACCGGGACGGCAGGAGGCTACACCTTC.

This rearrangement joins TRBV18 to TRBJ2-5; D not resolved. This CDR3 contains 15 residues. Germline values: CDR1 KGHSH, CDR2 LQKENI. Trimming removed 3 bases from V and 1 base from J, with 12 bases in between. The CDR3 sequence is CASSPTTGVQETQYF. The CDR3, as DNA: TGTGCCAGCTCACCGACGACCGGAGTCCAAGAGACCCAGTACTTC.

The chain employs TRBV10-3 and TRBJ2-1, with D unresolved. The germline CDR1 and CDR2 sequences are ENHRY and SYGVKD. This CDR3 is built from 13 residues. The V gene lost 0 bases and the J gene lost 7 bases, with 7 bases spanning the gap. CDR3 nucleotides: TGTGCCATCAGTGAGTCGACCGGGAATGAGCAGTTCTTC. Amino acid sequence: CAISESTGNEQFF.

This clone was picked up a small number of times. V and J are TRBV19 and TRBJ1-3, with no clear D. Trimming took 4 bases from V and 0 from J, leaving 7 bases between them. In germline, CDR1 is LNHDA, CDR2 SQIVND (reference sequence). The CDR3 spans 14 residues. The CDR3 here is CASSRASSGNTIYF. The DNA of the CDR3 is TGTGCCAGTAGTAGGGCAAGCTCTGGAAACACCATATATTTT.

This chain's CDR3 is CASSEGQTYEQYF. The CDR3 bases are TGTGCCAGCAGTGAGGGACAGACCTACGAGCAGTACTTC. The V call is TRBV9, the J call TRBJ2-7, with 7 positions matching TRBD1. The CDR3 is 13 amino acids. With V trimmed by 5 bases and J by 2 bases, 4 bases remained unmatched. Germline V gene lookup returns CDR1 SGDLS and CDR2 YYNGEE.

Relative to its sample, this clone is medium-sized (0.01 to 0.1%). The chain employs TRBV20-1 and TRBJ1-2; 7 bases map to TRBD1. CDR1 is DFQATT and CDR2 is SNEGSKA in the germline V gene (reference sequence). CDR3 length: 11 amino acids. V dropped 3 bases and J dropped 10; count of bases not matched to a gene: 5. CDR3 protein: CSASTTGPYTF. DNA for the CDR3: TGCAGTGCTAGCACGACAGGGCCCTACACCTTC.

This sequence joins TRBV2 and TRBJ1-2, with unresolved D. Germline V CDR1 and CDR2: SNHLY, FYNNEI. The CDR3 has 11 amino acids. CDR3 region: CRWSEGYGYTF. Here the CDR3 DNA reads TGTAGATGGTCGGAAGGGTATGGCTACACCTTC.

This chain links TRBV6-1 with TRBJ2-3; TRBD2 aligns across 8 bases. CDR3 size: 15 residues. The germline gives CDR1 MNHNS, CDR2 SASEGT. V lost 4 bases, J lost 1 base, and 4 bases stayed unmatched. The CDR3 DNA reads as TGTGCCAGCAGTGTAAATAGCGGGGGCACAGATACGCAGTATTTT. Protein sequence: CASSVNSGGTDTQYF.

This clone was seen only a few times. This chain links TRBV30 with TRBJ1-5; D is perhaps TRBD1 (6 bases). The CDR3 extends over 15 amino acids. V was pared by 2 bases and J by 5 bases, with 16 bases between. The germline V gene encodes CDR1 GTSNPN and CDR2 SVGIG (reference sequence). CDR3 loop: CAWSFRDRLYQPQHF. For the CDR3, the DNA is TGTGCCTGGAGTTTCCGAGACAGGCTGTATCAGCCCCAGCATTTT.

The chain employs TRBV18 and TRBJ1-4, with a possible D match to TRBD1 (6 bases). V lost 1 base and J 6 bases, leaving 12 bases between the germline ends. Per the germline V gene, CDR1 is KGHSH and CDR2 is LQKENI. CDR3 length equals 15 residues. For the CDR3, the DNA is TGTGCCAGCTCACCACGAGGGGGACCTGATGAAAAACTGTTTTTT. It codes for CASSPRGGPDEKLFF. Complete variable domain (other parts from reference TRBV18 and TRBJ1-4): NAGVMQNPRHLVRRRGQEARLRCSPMKGHSHVYWYRQLPEEGLKFMVYLQKENIIDESGMPKERFSAEFPKEGPSILRIQQVVRGDSAAYFCASSPRGGPDEKLFFGSGTQLSVL.

This clone was picked up a small number of times. The chain joins TRBV5-1 to TRBJ2-7; 13 bases match TRBD2. The CDR3 runs 14 residues. The germline V gene has CDR1 SGHRS and CDR2 YFSETQ. V lost 0 bases, J lost 6 bases, and 0 bases stayed unmatched. The CDR3 sequence is CASSLGLAGGEQYF. The CDR3 DNA is TGCGCCAGCAGCTTGGGACTAGCGGGAGGCGAGCAGTACTTC.

The gene calls are TRBV9 and TRBJ2-6; 7 bases align to TRBD1. The J segment lost 0 bases and the V segment lost 3 bases, leaving 9 bases of the junction unmatched. Germline V gene sequence: CDR1 SGDLS, CDR2 YYNGEE. This CDR3 contains 18 residues. The CDR3 DNA is TGTGCCAGCAGCGGTAGATCAGGGGGTGCCTCTGGGGCCAACGTCCTGACTTTC. This gives the protein CASSGRSGGASGANVLTF. Variable domain in full (rest from reference TRBV9 and TRBJ2-6): DSGVTQTPKHLITATGQRVTLRCSPRSGDLSVYWYQQSLDQGLQFLIQYYNGEERAKGNILERFSAQQFPDLHSELNLSSLELGDSALYFCASSGRSGGASGANVLTFGAGSRLTVL.